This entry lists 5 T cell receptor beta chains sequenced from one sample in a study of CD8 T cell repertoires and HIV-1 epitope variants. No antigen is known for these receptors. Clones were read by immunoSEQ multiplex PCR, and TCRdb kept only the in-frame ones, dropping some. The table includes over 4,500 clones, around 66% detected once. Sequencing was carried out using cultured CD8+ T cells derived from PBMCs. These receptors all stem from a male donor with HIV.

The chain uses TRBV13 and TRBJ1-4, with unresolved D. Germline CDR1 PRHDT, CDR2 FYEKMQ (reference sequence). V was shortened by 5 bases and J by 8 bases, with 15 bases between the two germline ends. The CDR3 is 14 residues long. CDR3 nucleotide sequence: TGTGCCAGCAGCGGTACTACGGTTGGGGAAAAACTGTTTTTT. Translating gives CASSGTTVGEKLFF. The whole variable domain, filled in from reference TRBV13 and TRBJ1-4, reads AAGVIQSPRHLIKEKRETATLKCYPIPRHDTVYWYQQGPGQDPQFLISFYEKMQSDKGSIPDRFSAQQFSDYHSELNMSSLELGDSALYFCASSGTTVGEKLFFGSGTQLSVL.

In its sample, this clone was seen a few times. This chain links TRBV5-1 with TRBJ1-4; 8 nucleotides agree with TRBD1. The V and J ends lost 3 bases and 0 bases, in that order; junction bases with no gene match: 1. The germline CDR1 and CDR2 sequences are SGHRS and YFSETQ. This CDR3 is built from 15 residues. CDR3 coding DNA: TGCGCCAGCAGCTCGACAGGGGCAACTAATGAAAAACTGTTTTTT. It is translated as CASSSTGATNEKLFF.

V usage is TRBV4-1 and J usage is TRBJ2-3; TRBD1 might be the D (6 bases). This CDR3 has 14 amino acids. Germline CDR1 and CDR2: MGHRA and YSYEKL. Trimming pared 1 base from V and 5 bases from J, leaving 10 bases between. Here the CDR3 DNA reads TGCGCCAGCAGCCAAGCTACAGGGTTAGATACGCAGTATTTT. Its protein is CASSQATGLDTQYF.

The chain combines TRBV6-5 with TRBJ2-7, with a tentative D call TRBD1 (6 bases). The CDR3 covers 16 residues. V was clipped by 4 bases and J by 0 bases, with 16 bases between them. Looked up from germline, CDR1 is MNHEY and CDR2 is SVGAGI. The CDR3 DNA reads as TGTGCCAGCAGTTTATCACAGGGAACCCTCTCCTACGAGCAGTACTTC. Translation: CASSLSQGTLSYEQYF.

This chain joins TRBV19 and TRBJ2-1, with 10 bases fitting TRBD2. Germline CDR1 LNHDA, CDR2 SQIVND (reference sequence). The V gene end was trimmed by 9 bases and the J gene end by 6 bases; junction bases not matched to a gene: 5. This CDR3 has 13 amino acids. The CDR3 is CASGLAAFNEQFF. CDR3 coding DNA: TGTGCCAGCGGACTAGCGGCCTTCAATGAGCAGTTCTTC.